This record concerns one T cell receptor beta chain sequence. This sample is part of a study of blood T cell repertoires in COVID-19. Sequencing was performed with immunoSEQ multiplex PCR; in TCRdb, only in-frame clones are kept and a portion is missing. The sample has roughly 46,000 clones, approximately 88% seen once. Per germline, CDR1 SGHRS and CDR2 YFSETQ. V shed 5 bases, J shed 6 bases, and the junction held 9 bases outside the gene matches. The CDR3 sequence is 14 residues long. The rearrangement uses TRBV5-1 and TRBJ1-2, with 8 bases matching TRBD1. Sample: peripheral blood. This clonotype was obtained from a human donor with active COVID-19. The donor label of this sample is uncertain. CDR3 nucleotide sequence: TGCGCCAGCAGATATGTACAGGGGGACCATGGCTACACCTTC. Residues: CASRYVQGDHGYTF.